The 22 T cell receptor beta chains in this list originate from one sample, sequenced in a study of T cell clonality in common variable immunodeficiency. Study-wide results and limits: Reportedly, TCR beta sequences from common variable immunodeficiency showed fewer deletions and N-nucleotide insertions.

Their cognate antigens are unknown. Data came from immunoSEQ multiplex PCR; TCRdb stores just in-frame clones and leaves some out. The table lists just over 15,000 clones, with no singletons. The sequenced sample was peripheral blood mononuclear cells. The receptors come from a human donor with common variable immunodeficiency.

Details on this clone: Read coverage stops 3 residues before the CDR3 terminus; the germline J gene supplies the remainder. This rearrangement joins TRBV30 to TRBJ2-3; 7 bases match TRBD2. The trim removed 4 bases at V and 1 base at J, leaving 2 bases unmatched. Per germline, CDR1 GTSNPN and CDR2 SVGIG (reference sequence). There are 13 residues in the CDR3. The sequenced CDR3 bases are TGTGCCTGGACCCGGGGGGGCACAGATACG. It specifies CAWTRGGTDT. The full CDR3 is CAWTRGGTDTQYF.

With regard to this clone: The read finishes 3 residues shy of the CDR3 end, and the germline J gene is used to complete it. The chain recombines TRBV2 with TRBJ1-2, with 9 nucleotides matching TRBD1. Per germline, CDR1 SNHLY and CDR2 FYNNEI. The junction had 5 bases not matched to a gene; V was cut back by 6 bases and J by 3 bases. This CDR3 comprises 14 residues. The covered CDR3 bases are TGTGCCAGCAGCCCGACAGGGGGGGACTATGGC. Amino acids: CASSPTGGDYG. The CDR3 in full is CASSPTGGDYGYTF.

For this clone: The read finishes 3 residues shy of the CDR3 end, and the germline J gene is used to complete it. The chain recombines TRBV19 with TRBJ2-1, with 7 bases that match TRBD1. Losses at the gene ends were 4 bases for V and 2 bases for J; bases not matched to a gene: 2. The germline V gene encodes CDR1 LNHDA and CDR2 SQIVND (reference sequence). CDR3 length: 14 amino acids. CDR3 region: CASSRGQTYNEQFF. The CDR3 DNA, read in part, is TGTGCCAGTAGTAGGGGACAGACCTACAATGAG.

This clone was detected only a few times. One end of the junction fails to match germline, which may point to a read error. The read comes to an end 3 residues before the CDR3 does, leaving the germline J gene to fill in the end. This chain joins TRBV2 and TRBJ1-2; D uncertain. Germline V gives CDR1 SNHLY, CDR2 FYNNEI. There are 14 residues in the CDR3. CDR3 DNA (partial): TGTGCCAGCAGGGAAGACGTAGTTTACCACGGC. Protein product: CASREDVVYHG. The whole CDR3 reads CASREDVVYHGYTF.

This clone turned up a few times. CDR3 region: CASSPRVGPDYGYTF. CDR3 DNA (partial): TGTGCCAGCTCACCGAGGGTAGGGCCAGACTATGGC. V usage is TRBV18 and J usage is TRBJ1-2; D remains ambiguous. The read ends 3 residues before the CDR3 terminus; that terminus is restored from the germline J gene. The CDR3 runs 15 residues. The germline gives CDR1 KGHSH, CDR2 LQKENI. Trimming took 3 bases from V and 3 from J, leaving 14 bases between them.

Turning to this clone: The read finishes 3 residues shy of the CDR3 end, and the germline J gene is used to complete it. The genes are TRBV7-2 and TRBJ1-6, with 8 bases aligning to TRBD1. Losses at the gene ends were 3 bases for V and 9 bases for J; bases not matched to a gene: 4. The CDR3 consists of 14 residues. CDR1 and CDR2 from the germline V gene are SGHTA and FQGNSA. The sequenced CDR3 bases are TGTGCCAGCAGCTTCCGACAGGGGCTTTCACCC. Translation: CASSFRQGLSP. The whole CDR3 region reads CASSFRQGLSPLHF.

This clone was found a few times. The sequenced fragment ends 3 residues before the CDR3 boundary, so the rest is inferred from the germline J gene. V is TRBV7-9 and J is TRBJ2-5; TRBD2 matches 7 bases. From germline, CDR1 is SEHNR and CDR2 FQNEAQ (reference sequence). V lost 0 bases and J lost 7; bases outside the gene matches: 8. The CDR3 is 15 amino acids. The chain's CDR3 is CASSLASSGVGTQYF. CDR3 bases read: TGTGCCAGCAGCTTAGCGTCTAGCGGCGTTGGGACC.

Note on this clone: The read terminates 3 residues before the CDR3 end, so the remaining end is supplied by the germline J gene. The chain is built from TRBV7-9 and TRBJ2-1; D gene unclear. CDR1 is SEHNR and CDR2 is FQNEAQ in the germline V gene (reference sequence). Deletions cut 8 bases from V and 6 bases from J, with 14 bases between. The CDR3 contains 13 residues. The CDR3 sequence: CASRVQAGNEQFF. The DNA read from the CDR3 is TGTGCCAGCCGCGTCCAGGCCGGCAATGAG.

By share, this clone counts as medium-sized. The observed sequence ends 3 residues before the CDR3 terminus, with the missing tail filled in from the germline J gene. V gene TRBV5-1 combines with J gene TRBJ2-4, with TRBD1 matching 9 bases. The CDR3 runs 17 residues. Losses at the gene ends were 3 bases for V and 0 bases for J; bases not matched to a gene: 7. Germline V gives CDR1 SGHRS, CDR2 YFSETQ. The DNA read from the CDR3 is TGCGCCAGCAGCTACGGACAGGGGCATCTAGCCAAAAACATT. This gives the protein CASSYGQGHLAKNI. The CDR3 in its entirety is CASSYGQGHLAKNIQYF.

Concerning this clone itself: Read sequence stops 3 residues before the CDR3 end, and the germline J gene provides the missing end. This sequence joins TRBV2 and TRBJ2-2; a weak D match, TRBD1 (6 bases). This CDR3 spans 13 amino acids. V shed 6 bases and J shed 5 bases, with 10 bases lying between them. CDR1 and CDR2 (germline): SNHLY, FYNNEI. The sequenced CDR3 bases are TGTGCCAGCAGGGCAGGGGAAACCGGGGAG. Amino acid sequence: CASRAGETGE. The CDR3, in full, reads CASRAGETGELFF.

Worth noting for this clone: Sequencing ends 3 residues short of the CDR3 end; the germline J gene provides the rest. The rearrangement links TRBV19 to TRBJ1-1; possibly TRBD1 for D (6 bases). The germline V gene has CDR1 LNHDA and CDR2 SQIVND (reference sequence). The CDR3 contains 13 residues. The V gene lost 5 bases and the J gene lost 6 bases, with 13 bases spanning the gap. Here the CDR3 reads CASSQNREAEAFF. CDR3 DNA, as far as it was read: TGTGCCAGTAGTCAAAACAGGGAAGCTGAA.

This clone has more than one count but fewer than ten. The CDR3 goes on 3 residues after the read ends, and that part is filled in from the germline J gene. This sequence joins TRBV18 and TRBJ2-3; D is undetermined. The CDR3 runs to 15 residues. The V and J ends lost 3 bases and 4 bases respectively, with 14 bases between them. Germline lookup yields CDR1 KGHSH and CDR2 LQKENI. This CDR3 is CASSPGGWQADTQYF. Partial CDR3 DNA: TGTGCCAGCTCACCCGGTGGGTGGCAGGCAGATACG.

This clone has just a few counts. Sequencing ends 3 residues short of the CDR3 end; the germline J gene provides the rest. The chain combines TRBV19 with TRBJ2-3; D may be TRBD1 or TRBD2 (5 bases each). Trimming pared 1 base from V and 1 base from J, leaving 9 bases between. CDR1 LNHDA and CDR2 SQIVND come from the germline V gene (reference sequence). The CDR3 is 15 residues long. The covered CDR3 bases are TGTGCCAGTAGTATAGGAGGGGATCGCACAGATACG. This sequence encodes CASSIGGDRTDT. The entire CDR3 protein reads CASSIGGDRTDTQYF.

In its sample, this clone was seen a few times. The read finishes 3 residues shy of the CDR3 end, and the germline J gene is used to complete it. The chain joins TRBV7-2 to TRBJ2-7, with D perhaps TRBD2 (5 bases). The V end was cut by 5 bases, the J end by 0 bases, with 11 bases between. CDR1 is SGHTA and CDR2 is FQGNSA in the germline V gene. The CDR3 totals 14 residues. CDR3 DNA (partial): TGTGCCAGCAGCCCATCCGCGGGCTCCTACGAG. Protein sequence: CASSPSAGSYE. The entire CDR3 sequence reads CASSPSAGSYEQYF.

Note on this clone: The read falls 3 residues short of the CDR3 end, and the missing part is taken from the germline J gene. The genes are TRBV19 and TRBJ1-2, with a possible D match to TRBD1 (5 bases). Germline CDR1 reads LNHDA; CDR2 reads SQIVND (reference sequence). Trimming took 3 bases from V and 4 from J, leaving 9 bases between them. This CDR3 spans 13 amino acids. The part of the CDR3 DNA that was read is TGTGCCAGTAGTATTGCCGGGGGCTATGGC. As protein: CASSIAGGYG. The complete CDR3 reads CASSIAGGYGYTF.

Concerning this clone itself: From the germline J gene comes the end of the CDR3, since the read stops 3 residues before it. This chain connects TRBV20-1 to TRBJ1-1; D remains ambiguous. Trimming took off 1 base at V and 5 bases at J, with 11 bases between the two ends. The CDR3 runs to 13 residues. The germline CDR1 and CDR2 sequences are DFQATT and SNEGSKA (reference sequence). Partial CDR3 DNA: TGCAGTGCTAGAGGCGGTCACTGGACTGAA. This translates into CSARGGHWTE. In full, the CDR3 reads CSARGGHWTEAFF.

Only a few counts were recorded for this clone. The read gets to within 3 residues of the CDR3 end, and the germline J gene fills in the rest. The J gene is TRBJ1-1, the V gene TRBV19; 9 bases line up with TRBD1. The length of the CDR3 is 14 residues. The V and J ends lost 7 bases and 6 bases, in that order; junction bases with no gene match: 9. Germline CDR1 is LNHDA and CDR2 is SQIVND (reference sequence). CDR3: CASTLTGGSAEAFF. The sequenced CDR3 bases are TGTGCCAGTACCCTTACAGGGGGCTCTGCTGAA.

About this clone: The CDR3 end is not reached by the read, which stops 3 residues before it; the germline J gene fills it in. This chain links TRBV20-1 with TRBJ2-7, with D perhaps matching TRBD1 (5 bases). Germline V gene sequence: CDR1 DFQATT, CDR2 SNEGSKA (reference sequence). The CDR3 is 13 residues long. Trimming took 4 bases from V and 5 from J, leaving 15 bases between them. The sequenced part of the CDR3 DNA is TGCAGTGCTATGGACACCATCTTCGACGAG. This translates into CSAMDTIFDE. The full CDR3 reads CSAMDTIFDEQYF.

This clone was counted between two and nine times. With the read ending 3 residues before the CDR3 end, the germline J gene is used to fill in that end. The chain combines TRBV7-9 with TRBJ2-1, with a tentative D call TRBD2 (5 bases). The CDR3 runs to 15 residues. CDR1 and CDR2 (germline): SEHNR, FQNEAQ (reference sequence). V lost 5 bases to trimming and J lost 4 bases, with 15 bases between them. Incomplete CDR3 DNA: TGTGCCAGCAGCCCCCCAGGAGGCCTGTACAATGAG. Amino acids: CASSPPGGLYNE. The entire CDR3 protein is CASSPPGGLYNEQFF. Drawing the rest from reference TRBV7-9 and TRBJ2-1, the complete variable domain is DTGVSQNPRHKITKRGQNVTFRCDPISEHNRLYWYRQTLGQGPEFLTYFQNEAQLEKSRLLSDRFSAERPKGSFSTLEIQRTEQGDSAMYLCASSPPGGLYNEQFFGPGTRLTVL.

Worth noting for this clone: The read ends 3 residues early relative to the CDR3; the germline J gene fills the gap. The chain carries TRBV20-1 and TRBJ2-7; 7 bases are a match to TRBD2. This CDR3 contains 16 residues. CDR1 DFQATT and CDR2 SNEGSKA come from the germline V gene (reference sequence). Trimming cost V 2 bases and J 0 bases; bases outside gene matches: 10. The CDR3 is CSARTTDRDYSYEQYF. Incomplete CDR3 DNA: TGCAGTGCTAGAACAACCGACCGGGACTACTCCTACGAG.

With respect to this clone: The read gets to within 3 residues of the CDR3 end, and the germline J gene fills in the rest. The rearrangement joins TRBV18 to TRBJ2-2; D unresolved. This CDR3 has 16 residues. Germline V gene lookup returns CDR1 KGHSH and CDR2 LQKENI. V lost 1 base, J lost 0 bases, and 9 bases lay in between. The CDR3 protein is CASSPQKLANTGELFF. Incomplete CDR3 DNA: TGTGCCAGCTCACCACAGAAGCTCGCGAACACCGGGGAG.

Turning to this clone: The read ends 3 residues before the CDR3 terminus; that terminus is restored from the germline J gene. The chain links TRBV19 to TRBJ2-2; TRBD2 is a possible D gene (6 bases). The V end was cut by 2 bases, the J end by 2 bases, with 12 bases between. In germline, CDR1 is LNHDA, CDR2 SQIVND (reference sequence). This CDR3 is built from 16 residues. The chain's CDR3 is CASSITGGINTGELFF. The covered CDR3 bases are TGTGCCAGTAGTATAACAGGAGGGATTAACACCGGGGAG.